This T cell receptor beta chain was observed in a study of human T cells and chemical hapten exposure. Germline CDR1 MNHEY, CDR2 SVGAGI. The CDR3 spans 14 residues. V was cut by 0 bases and J by 7 bases, with 7 bases left in between. On this clonotype itself: Its cognate antigen is unknown.

Whole-study findings and limits: A positive correlation with patch test score was shown by PT1 expanded TCR counts.

The time point denotes: pre-sensitization, week 0. Treatment in this sample: therapeutic diphenylcyclopropenone sensitization with weekly scalp DPC. Original analysis: Sampled TCR counts reached a median of approximately 100,000 per sample, with values ranging from roughly 20,000 to 700,000. In TCRdb, the RACE reads were re-called with MiXCR into one record per CDR3 protein. These V and J calls rely on TCRdb rather than the paper's analysis. The table records 300,000 to 450,000 distinct CDR3 sequences, roughly 4.6% of them present only once. This clonotype was obtained from a woman aged 45-65 years with alopecia areata. Some clones in this sample may be carry-over from other donors' samples. Sequencing used whole blood, obtained in connection with sensitization to the hapten diphenylcyclopropenone (DPC). The chain couples TRBV6-5 to TRBJ1-6; D is ambiguous. The CDR3 sequence: CASSYSTGNSPLHF. In nucleotides, the CDR3 is TGTGCCAGCAGTTACTCGACGGGCAATTCACCCCTCCACTTT.